A selection of T cell receptor beta chains follows, all from one sample in a study of T cells after yellow fever vaccination. TCRdb independently ran MiXCR on the 5' RACE reads; one entry per CDR3 protein. The data contain roughly 96,000 distinct CDR3 sequences, almost 9% of them singletons. Material: CD8+ T cells not binding an NS4B(214-222) dextramer, sorted from PBMCs, obtained around 15 days after the first yellow fever vaccination. The origin of the receptors is a man younger than 30 who received the YFV17D yellow fever vaccine. The CDR3 runs from the conserved cysteine through the conserved F or W. The order of the fields is clone size, V gene, D gene, J gene, CDR3 DNA, CDR3 protein. The D gene is left open where the match is weak. Clone sizes are given selectively: once, few, many, or a class where the clone is expanded.

abundance: NA; v_gene: TRBV27; d_gene: NA; j_gene: TRBJ2-7; CDR3nt: TGTGCCAGCAGTTTAGGCGACAGCTACTACGAGCAGTACTTC; CDR3aa: CASSLGDSYYEQYF
abundance: few; v_gene: TRBV7-2; d_gene: TRBD1; j_gene: TRBJ1-2; CDR3nt: TGTGCCAGCAGCTTAGGGGGACAGGGAGGTGGCTACACCTTC; CDR3aa: CASSLGGQGGGYTF
abundance: NA; v_gene: TRBV4-1; d_gene: NA; j_gene: TRBJ2-1; CDR3nt: TGCGCCAGCAGCGGGCCGTCCCTCGGCTCCTACAATGAGCAGTTCTTC; CDR3aa: CASSGPSLGSYNEQFF
abundance: few; v_gene: TRBV21-1; d_gene: NA; j_gene: TRBJ2-7; CDR3nt: TGTGCCAGCAGCAAAGCCTTCCTCGGACAGGGGACGGAGGAGCCTTCGAGGTGGGCCTACGAGCAGTACTTC; CDR3aa: CASSKAFLGQGTEEPSRWAYEQYF
abundance: NA; v_gene: TRBV7-2; d_gene: NA; j_gene: TRBJ2-3; CDR3nt: TGTGCCAGCAGCTTCCCAACTGGTGCTACCACAGATACGCAGTATTTT; CDR3aa: CASSFPTGATTDTQYF
abundance: NA; v_gene: TRBV7-6; d_gene: NA; j_gene: TRBJ2-1; CDR3nt: TGTGCCAGCAGCAGGACACACAATGAGCAGTTCTTC; CDR3aa: CASSRTHNEQFF
abundance: few; v_gene: TRBV29-1; d_gene: NA; j_gene: TRBJ2-7; CDR3nt: TGCAGCGTCGCACAGCCAGGGACCTACGAGCAGTACTTC; CDR3aa: CSVAQPGTYEQYF
abundance: many; v_gene: TRBV29-1; d_gene: NA; j_gene: TRBJ2-2; CDR3nt: TGCAGCGTTGTGGGAGAAAGGTCACCTTCCGGGGAGCTGTTTTTT; CDR3aa: CSVVGERSPSGELFF
abundance: few; v_gene: TRBV6-1; d_gene: NA; j_gene: TRBJ2-2; CDR3nt: TGTGCCAGCAACGTAAAGGGGCCCACCGGGGAGCTGTTTTTT; CDR3aa: CASNVKGPTGELFF
abundance: NA; v_gene: TRBV12-3/TRBV12-4; d_gene: NA; j_gene: TRBJ2-5; CDR3nt: TGTGCCAGCAGTTTAGGGGGGGGGGCCCAAGAGACCCAGTACTTC; CDR3aa: CASSLGGGAQETQYF
abundance: NA; v_gene: TRBV4-3; d_gene: NA; j_gene: TRBJ1-1; CDR3nt: TGCGCCAGCAGCCCAATAATGAACACTGAAGCTTTCTTT; CDR3aa: CASSPIMNTEAFF
abundance: many; v_gene: TRBV5-1; d_gene: NA; j_gene: TRBJ1-1; CDR3nt: TGCGCCAGCAGCTTGAACCCGGAGGAAGCTTTCTTT; CDR3aa: CASSLNPEEAFF
abundance: NA; v_gene: TRBV29-1; d_gene: NA; j_gene: TRBJ1-1; CDR3nt: TGCAGCGTTGAGAAAGCGAACGCTGAAGCTTTCTTT; CDR3aa: CSVEKANAEAFF
abundance: NA; v_gene: TRBV12-3/TRBV12-4; d_gene: TRBD1; j_gene: TRBJ1-2; CDR3nt: TGTGCCAGCAGCTTACAGGGGTTCGATGGCTACACCTTC; CDR3aa: CASSLQGFDGYTF
abundance: few; v_gene: TRBV5-1; d_gene: NA; j_gene: TRBJ1-1; CDR3nt: TGCGCCAGCACGCCTCGGAGTATGAACACTGAAGCTTTCTTT; CDR3aa: CASTPRSMNTEAFF
abundance: few; v_gene: TRBV4-2; d_gene: TRBD1; j_gene: TRBJ2-1; CDR3nt: TGTGCCAGCAGCCAGGGACAGGGGGGAAATGAGCAGTTCTTC; CDR3aa: CASSQGQGGNEQFF
abundance: NA; v_gene: TRBV12-3/TRBV12-4; d_gene: NA; j_gene: TRBJ2-3; CDR3nt: TGTGCCAGCACCCCCATAACTCTGACCGGGGCGGATACGCAGTATTTT; CDR3aa: CASTPITLTGADTQYF
abundance: NA; v_gene: TRBV4-1; d_gene: NA; j_gene: TRBJ2-2; CDR3nt: TGCGCCAGCAGCCAAGAGAGGTACACCGGGGAGCTGTTTTTT; CDR3aa: CASSQERYTGELFF
abundance: few; v_gene: TRBV7-8; d_gene: NA; j_gene: TRBJ2-7; CDR3nt: TGTGCCAGCAGCTTAGACGGATCCGGCGAGCAGTACTTC; CDR3aa: CASSLDGSGEQYF
abundance: many; v_gene: TRBV5-5; d_gene: TRBD1; j_gene: TRBJ1-1; CDR3nt: TGTGCCAGCAGCAACAGGGGTGGCGACACTGAAGCTTTCTTT; CDR3aa: CASSNRGGDTEAFF
abundance: NA; v_gene: TRBV11-3; d_gene: TRBD2; j_gene: TRBJ2-5; CDR3nt: TGTGCCAGCAGCCCGCGCGGGGGAGTTGGGGAGACCCAGTACTTC; CDR3aa: CASSPRGGVGETQYF
abundance: NA; v_gene: TRBV11-2; d_gene: TRBD2; j_gene: TRBJ2-3; CDR3nt: TGTGCCAGCAGCGGAGCCAGCGGGGGGACCTATAGCACAGATACGCAGTATTTT; CDR3aa: CASSGASGGTYSTDTQYF
abundance: few; v_gene: TRBV30; d_gene: NA; j_gene: TRBJ1-2; CDR3nt: TGTGCCTGGAGTGTCGTGGATAACTATGGCTACACCTTC; CDR3aa: CAWSVVDNYGYTF
abundance: NA; v_gene: TRBV6-5; d_gene: NA; j_gene: TRBJ2-5; CDR3nt: TGTGCCAGCAGTTACTCGAGTGTTTGGGGGGAGACCCAGTACTTC; CDR3aa: CASSYSSVWGETQYF
abundance: many; v_gene: TRBV7-8; d_gene: NA; j_gene: TRBJ2-2; CDR3nt: TGTGCCAGCAGCTTACTGGGCTTAAACACCGGGGAGCTGTTTTTT; CDR3aa: CASSLLGLNTGELFF
abundance: NA; v_gene: TRBV20-1; d_gene: TRBD1; j_gene: TRBJ1-5; CDR3nt: TGCAGTGCTAGAGATTCTTACTCCGGACAGGCAGGTCAGCCCCAGCATTTT; CDR3aa: CSARDSYSGQAGQPQHF
abundance: few; v_gene: TRBV11-1; d_gene: NA; j_gene: TRBJ1-2; CDR3nt: TGTGCCAGCAGCGGAGGGGGGCAGGCCAAAAACTATGGCTACACCTTC; CDR3aa: CASSGGGQAKNYGYTF
abundance: NA; v_gene: TRBV4-1; d_gene: TRBD1; j_gene: TRBJ2-5; CDR3nt: TGCGCCGGCAGCCTCCGGACAGGGGAGACCCAGTACTTC; CDR3aa: CAGSLRTGETQYF
abundance: few; v_gene: TRBV6-1; d_gene: NA; j_gene: TRBJ1-1; CDR3nt: TGTGCCAGCAAACCCAGGGACGGCACTGAAGCTTTCTTT; CDR3aa: CASKPRDGTEAFF
abundance: few; v_gene: TRBV4-1; d_gene: TRBD1; j_gene: TRBJ2-5; CDR3nt: TGCGCCAGCAGCCAAGAGGGACAGGGTCAAGAGACCCAGTACTTC; CDR3aa: CASSQEGQGQETQYF
abundance: NA; v_gene: TRBV20-1; d_gene: NA; j_gene: TRBJ2-1; CDR3nt: TGCAGTGCTAGAGATCGGCAGGGGATCAAACCTGGGCAGTTCTTC; CDR3aa: CSARDRQGIKPGQFF
abundance: few; v_gene: TRBV27; d_gene: NA; j_gene: TRBJ2-3; CDR3nt: TGTGCCACCATGAGGGCGAGCACAGATACGCAGTATTTT; CDR3aa: CATMRASTDTQYF
abundance: few; v_gene: TRBV24-1; d_gene: TRBD1; j_gene: TRBJ2-3; CDR3nt: TGTGCCACCAGTGACCAGGACAGGGCCTCAGATACGCAGTATTTT; CDR3aa: CATSDQDRASDTQYF
abundance: NA; v_gene: TRBV7-9; d_gene: NA; j_gene: TRBJ1-2; CDR3nt: TGTGCCAGCCAGGCTGATTCTAACTATGGCTACACCTTC; CDR3aa: CASQADSNYGYTF
abundance: many; v_gene: TRBV9; d_gene: TRBD2; j_gene: TRBJ2-1; CDR3nt: TGTGCCAGCAGCGTAGTAGCGGGGGGGGATGAGCAGTTCTTC; CDR3aa: CASSVVAGGDEQFF
abundance: few; v_gene: TRBV5-1; d_gene: NA; j_gene: TRBJ2-2; CDR3nt: TGCGCCAGCAGGCCCCGGCCAGAATACACCGGGGAGCTGTTTTTT; CDR3aa: CASRPRPEYTGELFF
abundance: many; v_gene: TRBV24-1; d_gene: TRBD2; j_gene: TRBJ2-1; CDR3nt: TGTGCCACCAGTGCCTCAGCGATAGCGGGGGGCTCCTACAATGAGCAGTTCTTC; CDR3aa: CATSASAIAGGSYNEQFF
abundance: NA; v_gene: TRBV10-1; d_gene: NA; j_gene: TRBJ2-1; CDR3nt: TGCGCCAGTTCCGTGCAGGGGCCTCCTTACAATGAGCAGTTCTTC; CDR3aa: CASSVQGPPYNEQFF
abundance: few; v_gene: TRBV4-1; d_gene: NA; j_gene: TRBJ1-1; CDR3nt: TGCGCCAGCAGCCAAGATGGGCAGGAAGCTTTCTTT; CDR3aa: CASSQDGQEAFF
abundance: many; v_gene: TRBV9; d_gene: NA; j_gene: TRBJ2-5; CDR3nt: TGTGCCAGCAGCGATGGAGGCCAAGAGACCCAGTACTTC; CDR3aa: CASSDGGQETQYF
abundance: NA; v_gene: TRBV3-1; d_gene: TRBD2; j_gene: TRBJ2-5; CDR3nt: TGTGCCAGCAGCCAACGAGCGCTAAGGACGCAGCGGGGGGAGACCCAGTACTTC; CDR3aa: CASSQRALRTQRGETQYF
abundance: NA; v_gene: TRBV4-1; d_gene: NA; j_gene: TRBJ1-5; CDR3nt: TGCGCCAGCAGCCAGGGGGCTCAGAATAGCAATCAGCCCCAGCATTTT; CDR3aa: CASSQGAQNSNQPQHF